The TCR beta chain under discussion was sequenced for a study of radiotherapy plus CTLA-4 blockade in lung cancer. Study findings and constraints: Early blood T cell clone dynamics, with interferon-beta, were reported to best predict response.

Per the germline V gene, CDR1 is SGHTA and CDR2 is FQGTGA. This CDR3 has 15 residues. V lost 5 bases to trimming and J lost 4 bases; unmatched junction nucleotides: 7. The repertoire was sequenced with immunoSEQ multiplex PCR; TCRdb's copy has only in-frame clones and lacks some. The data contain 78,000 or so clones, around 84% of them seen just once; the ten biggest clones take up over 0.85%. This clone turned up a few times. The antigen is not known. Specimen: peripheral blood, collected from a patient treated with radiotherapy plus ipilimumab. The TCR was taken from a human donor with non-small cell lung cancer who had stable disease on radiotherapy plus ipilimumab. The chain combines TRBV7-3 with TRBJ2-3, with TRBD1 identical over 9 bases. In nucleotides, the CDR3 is TGTGCCAGCAGCCTCGACAGGGGGAACGCAGATACGCAGTATTTT. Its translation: CASSLDRGNADTQYF.